This TCR beta chain was identified during a study of vaccination effects on CD4 cells after COVID-19. Whole-study context: Participants each got two BNT162b2 or mRNA-1273 vaccine doses. General study findings and limits: In the late period after vaccination, infection- and vaccine-induced clones contracted markedly.

Germline V lookup: CDR1 MNHEY, CDR2 SVGAGI. J gave up 0 bases and V 11 bases, and 11 bases lay outside the gene matches. The CDR3 length is 15 residues. About this clone: What it binds is not known.

Method: immunoSEQ multiplex PCR; TCRdb's copy keeps in-frame clones and lacks some. The repertoire holds 50,000 or so clones, with roughly three quarters as singletons. ViraFEST assay sequencing came after antigen-specific CD4+ T cells were expanded with viral peptide pools. With nine to eleven days of culture completed, CD4+ T cells were isolated. Vaccine recipients had no previous SARS-CoV-2 infection; their nucleocapsid antibodies were negative. They grew some 1.9 million PBMC in each well, adding about 10 IU/ml IL-2 and about 9.9 ug/ml peptides. The authors replaced half the medium with IL-2 medium on days 3 and 7.

This chain joins TRBV6-5 and TRBJ2-3, with 7 bases lining up with TRBD2. This sample comprised CD4+ T cells from PBMCs cultured with HCoV-OC43 spike peptides, obtained before COVID-19 vaccination. Regarding subset: HCoV-OC43 spike overlapping peptide pool stimulation. This sequence originates from a human donor who received a COVID-19 vaccine. As DNA, the CDR3 is TGTGCCTGCGGAAACGGGGGGACTAGCACAGATACGCAGTATTTT. This sequence encodes CACGNGGTSTDTQYF.